Following are 8 T cell receptor beta chains from one sample sequenced in a study of T cell responses to AZD1222 COVID-19 vaccine. Method: immunoSEQ multiplex PCR; TCRdb's copy keeps in-frame clones and lacks some. Of 80,000 to 130,000 clones listed, approximately 87% are singletons. This sample comprised peripheral blood, obtained on day 0 of AZD1222 vaccination. Receptors were obtained from an adult in good health.

The genes are TRBV19 and TRBJ1-5; 7 bases match TRBD1. After removal of 6 bases from V and 0 bases from J, the junction contained 5 bases not matched to a gene. Per the germline V gene, CDR1 is LNHDA and CDR2 is SQIVND (reference sequence). This CDR3 has 15 amino acids. The CDR3: CASRPDRTSNQPQHF. CDR3 DNA: TGTGCCAGTAGACCGGACAGGACTAGCAATCAGCCCCAGCATTTT.

The chain couples TRBV18 to TRBJ2-2; no definite D call. Trimming took off 3 bases at V and 0 bases at J, with 5 bases between the two ends. CDR1 is KGHSH and CDR2 is LQKENI in the germline V gene. This CDR3 has 14 amino acids. CDR3 sequence: CASSPVPNTGELFF. The CDR3 bases are TGTGCCAGCTCACCCGTCCCGAACACCGGGGAGCTGTTTTTT.

This clone was counted a single time. The V and J genes are TRBV13 and TRBJ2-7; TRBD2 matches at 9 bases. V was pared by 3 bases and J by 5 bases, with 11 bases of the junction left unmatched. The CDR3 contains 16 residues. Germline V lookup: CDR1 PRHDT, CDR2 FYEKMQ (reference sequence). CDR3 sequence reads: CASSFRRRGGFDEQYF. The CDR3 DNA sequence: TGTGCCAGCAGCTTTCGTCGGCGGGGGGGCTTCGACGAGCAGTACTTC.

This CDR3 is CASSQEEGRGTEAFF. The CDR3 bases are TGCGCCAGCAGCCAAGAAGAGGGTAGGGGCACTGAAGCTTTCTTT. The chain recombines TRBV4-3 with TRBJ1-1, with D maybe TRBD1 (5 bases). Trimming cost V 0 bases and J 4 bases, with 12 bases left between them. CDR1 and CDR2 from the germline V gene are LGHNA and YSLEER. This CDR3 has 15 residues.

The V gene is TRBV23-1, the J gene TRBJ2-2, with D uncertain. TRBV23-1 is filed as an ORF, its function uncertain. V shed 6 bases and J shed 0 bases, with 14 bases lying between them. The CDR3 runs 16 residues. Here the CDR3 reads CASSAGLGPNTGELFF. The CDR3 coding sequence is TGCGCCAGCAGCGCCGGGTTAGGGCCGAACACCGGGGAGCTGTTTTTT.

This chain links TRBV5-4 with TRBJ2-5, with 8 bases identical to TRBD2. After removal of 7 bases from V and 5 bases from J, the junction contained 13 bases not matched to a gene. The CDR3 sequence is 15 residues long. CDR1 is SGHNT and CDR2 is YYREEE in the germline V gene (reference sequence). This CDR3 is CASGLRVAGMETQYF. The CDR3 coding sequence is TGTGCCAGCGGCCTCAGGGTAGCGGGGATGGAGACCCAGTACTTC.

The chain employs TRBV15 and TRBJ1-1; TRBD1 matches 8 bases. Trimming took 3 bases from V and 1 from J; bases not matched to a gene: 10. The CDR3 has 17 amino acids. Germline V gives CDR1 LNHNV, CDR2 YYDKDF (reference sequence). DNA for the CDR3: TGTGCCACCAGCAGCCGCCGGACAGGGACAAAGAACACTGAAGCTTTCTTT. This gives the protein CATSSRRTGTKNTEAFF. Looking up the rest from reference TRBV15 and TRBJ1-1 gives the full variable domain: DAMVIQNPRYQVTQFGKPVTLSCSQTLNHNVMYWYQQKSSQAPKLLFHYYDKDFNNEADTPDNFQSRRPNTSFCFLDIRSPGLGDTAMYLCATSSRRTGTKNTEAFFGQGTRLTVV.

This chain links TRBV4-1 with TRBJ1-1; possibly TRBD1 for D (5 bases). CDR1 and CDR2 (germline): MGHRA, YSYEKL. The CDR3 spans 14 residues. V lost 2 bases and J 1 base, leaving 8 bases between the germline ends. The CDR3 DNA reads as TGCGCCAGCAGCCAACCAGGGCGGAACACTGAAGCTTTCTTT. Protein: CASSQPGRNTEAFF.